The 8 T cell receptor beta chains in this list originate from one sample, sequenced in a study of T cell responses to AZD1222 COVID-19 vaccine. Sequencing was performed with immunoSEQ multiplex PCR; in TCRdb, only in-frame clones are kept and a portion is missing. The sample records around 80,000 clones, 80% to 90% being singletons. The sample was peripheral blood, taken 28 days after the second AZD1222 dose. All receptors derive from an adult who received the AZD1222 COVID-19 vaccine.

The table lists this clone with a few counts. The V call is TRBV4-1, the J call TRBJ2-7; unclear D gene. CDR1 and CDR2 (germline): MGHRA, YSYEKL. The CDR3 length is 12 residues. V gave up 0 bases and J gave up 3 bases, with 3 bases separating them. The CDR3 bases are TGCGCCAGCAGCCAAGATAGCTACGAGCAGTACTTC. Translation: CASSQDSYEQYF.

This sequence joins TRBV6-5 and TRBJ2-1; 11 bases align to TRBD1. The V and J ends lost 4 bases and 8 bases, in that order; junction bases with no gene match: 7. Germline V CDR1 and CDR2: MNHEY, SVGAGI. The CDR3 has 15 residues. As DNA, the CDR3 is TGTGCCAGCAGTTCCCCGGACAGGGGGCGTGATGAGCAGTTCTTC. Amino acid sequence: CASSSPDRGRDEQFF.

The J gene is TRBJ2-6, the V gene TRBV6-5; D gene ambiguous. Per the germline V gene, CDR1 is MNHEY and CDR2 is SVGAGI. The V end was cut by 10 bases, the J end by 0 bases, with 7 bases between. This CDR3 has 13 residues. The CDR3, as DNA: TGTGCCACCGCCGACTCTGGGGCCAACGTCCTGACTTTC. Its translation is CATADSGANVLTF.

CDR3 sequence: CASSLTGLSYNEQFF. In nucleotides, the CDR3 is TGTGCCAGCAGCTTAACGGGACTCTCCTACAATGAGCAGTTCTTC. The V and J genes are TRBV9 and TRBJ2-1; D may be TRBD2 (6 bases). Germline CDR1 is SGDLS and CDR2 is YYNGEE. V shed 4 bases and J shed 0 bases, with 11 bases lying between them. The CDR3 extends over 15 amino acids.

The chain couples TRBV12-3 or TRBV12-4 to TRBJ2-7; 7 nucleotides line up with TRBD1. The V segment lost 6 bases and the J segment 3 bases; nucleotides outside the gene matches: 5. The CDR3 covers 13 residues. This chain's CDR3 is CASRETGNYEQYF. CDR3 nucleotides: TGTGCCAGCAGAGAGACAGGGAACTACGAGCAGTACTTC.

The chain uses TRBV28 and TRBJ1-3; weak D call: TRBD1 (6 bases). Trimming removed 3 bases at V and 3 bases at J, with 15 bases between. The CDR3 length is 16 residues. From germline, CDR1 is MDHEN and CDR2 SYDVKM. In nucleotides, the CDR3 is TGTGCCAGCAGTTTGGTTGGCAGGGGTTTTGGAAACACCATATATTTT. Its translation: CASSLVGRGFGNTIYF.

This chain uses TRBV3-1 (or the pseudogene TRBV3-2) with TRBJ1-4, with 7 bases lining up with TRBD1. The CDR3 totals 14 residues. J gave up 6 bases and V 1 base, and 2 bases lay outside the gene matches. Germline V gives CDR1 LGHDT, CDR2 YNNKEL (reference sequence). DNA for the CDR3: TGTGCCAGCAGCCAAGCCGGACAGGATGAAAAACTGTTTTTT. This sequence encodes CASSQAGQDEKLFF.

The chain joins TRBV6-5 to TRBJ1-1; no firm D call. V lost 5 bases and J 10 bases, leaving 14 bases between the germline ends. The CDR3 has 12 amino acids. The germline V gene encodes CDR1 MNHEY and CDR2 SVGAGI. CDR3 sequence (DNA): TGTGCCAGCAGTCCGGGCCCCTTGGGAGCTTTCTTT. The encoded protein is CASSPGPLGAFF.